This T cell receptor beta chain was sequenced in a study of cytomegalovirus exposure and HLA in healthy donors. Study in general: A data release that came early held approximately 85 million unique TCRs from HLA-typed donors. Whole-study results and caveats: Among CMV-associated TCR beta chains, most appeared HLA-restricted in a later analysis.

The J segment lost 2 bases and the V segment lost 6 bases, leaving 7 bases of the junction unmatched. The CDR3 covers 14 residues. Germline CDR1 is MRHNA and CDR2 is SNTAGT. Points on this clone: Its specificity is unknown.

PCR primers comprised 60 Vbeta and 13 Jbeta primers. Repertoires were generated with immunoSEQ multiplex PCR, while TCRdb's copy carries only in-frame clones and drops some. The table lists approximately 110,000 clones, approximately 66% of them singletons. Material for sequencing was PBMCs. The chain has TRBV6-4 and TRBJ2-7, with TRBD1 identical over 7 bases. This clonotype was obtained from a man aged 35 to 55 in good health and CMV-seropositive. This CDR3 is CASSPGTETYEQYF. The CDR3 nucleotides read TGTGCCAGCAGCCCCGGGACAGAGACCTACGAGCAGTACTTC.